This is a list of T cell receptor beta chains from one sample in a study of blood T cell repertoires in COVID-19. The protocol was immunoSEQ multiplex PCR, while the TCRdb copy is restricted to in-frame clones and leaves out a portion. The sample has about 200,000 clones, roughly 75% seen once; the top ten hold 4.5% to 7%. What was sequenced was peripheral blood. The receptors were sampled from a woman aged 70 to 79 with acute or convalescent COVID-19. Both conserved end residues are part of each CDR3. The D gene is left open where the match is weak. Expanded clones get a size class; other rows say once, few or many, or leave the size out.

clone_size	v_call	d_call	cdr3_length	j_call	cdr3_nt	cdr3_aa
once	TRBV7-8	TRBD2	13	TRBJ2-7	TGTGCCAGCAGCGTGGGACTATCGAACGAGCAGTACTTC	CASSVGLSNEQYF
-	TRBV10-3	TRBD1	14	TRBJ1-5	TGTGCCATCAGCAGGGGGTCGGGCAATCAGCCCCAGCATTTT	CAISRGSGNQPQHF
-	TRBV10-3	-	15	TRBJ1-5	TGTGCCTCGGCGGGGGGCGCCGGAGGCAATCAGCCCCAGCATTTT	CASAGGAGGNQPQHF
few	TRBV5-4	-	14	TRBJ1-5	TGTGCCAGCTCCATGATGGGTGACAGTCAGCCCCAGCATTTT	CASSMMGDSQPQHF
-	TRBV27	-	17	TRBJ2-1	TGTGCCAGCAGTTCCTCCCCTCTGGCGGGCTCCTACAATGAGCAGTTCTTC	CASSSSPLAGSYNEQFF
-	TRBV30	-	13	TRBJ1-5	TGTGCCTGGAGTGTTAGACAGAATCAGCCCCAGCATTTT	CAWSVRQNQPQHF
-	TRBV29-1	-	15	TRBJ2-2	TGCAGCGTTGAAGTGCTAGCTTCGAACACCGGGGAGCTGTTTTTT	CSVEVLASNTGELFF
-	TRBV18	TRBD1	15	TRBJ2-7	TGTGCCAGCTCACCAGCCGGGACAGGGATGTATGAGCAGTACTTC	CASSPAGTGMYEQYF
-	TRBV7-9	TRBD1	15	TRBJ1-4	TGTGCCAGCAGGACGGACAGGGGGCGAAATGAAAAACTGTTTTTT	CASRTDRGRNEKLFF
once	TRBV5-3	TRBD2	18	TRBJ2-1	TGTGCCAGAAGCTTCCCCCTCTCCGGGAGGAGGTCCTACAATGAGCAGTTCTTC	CARSFPLSGRRSYNEQFF
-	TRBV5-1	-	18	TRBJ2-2	TGCGCCAGCAGCTTGGAGGAGGGGGCGCTTATTTTCGGCGGGGAGCTGTTTTTT	CASSLEEGALIFGGELFF
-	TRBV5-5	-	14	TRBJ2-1	TGTGCCAGCAGCTTGACAGGGACGGTCAATGAGCAGTTCTTC	CASSLTGTVNEQFF
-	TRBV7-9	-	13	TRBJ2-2	TGTGCCAGCACCCCAGTGAACACCGGGGAGCTGTTTTTT	CASTPVNTGELFF
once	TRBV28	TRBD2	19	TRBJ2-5	TGTGCCAGCAGTTCCCTTGGGGTAGATAGCGGGAGGCCCCAGGGGACCCAGTACTTC	CASSSLGVDSGRPQGTQYF
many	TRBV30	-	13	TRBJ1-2	TGTGCCTGGAGTAGTGGGGCAGGCTATGGCTACACCTTC	CAWSSGAGYGYTF